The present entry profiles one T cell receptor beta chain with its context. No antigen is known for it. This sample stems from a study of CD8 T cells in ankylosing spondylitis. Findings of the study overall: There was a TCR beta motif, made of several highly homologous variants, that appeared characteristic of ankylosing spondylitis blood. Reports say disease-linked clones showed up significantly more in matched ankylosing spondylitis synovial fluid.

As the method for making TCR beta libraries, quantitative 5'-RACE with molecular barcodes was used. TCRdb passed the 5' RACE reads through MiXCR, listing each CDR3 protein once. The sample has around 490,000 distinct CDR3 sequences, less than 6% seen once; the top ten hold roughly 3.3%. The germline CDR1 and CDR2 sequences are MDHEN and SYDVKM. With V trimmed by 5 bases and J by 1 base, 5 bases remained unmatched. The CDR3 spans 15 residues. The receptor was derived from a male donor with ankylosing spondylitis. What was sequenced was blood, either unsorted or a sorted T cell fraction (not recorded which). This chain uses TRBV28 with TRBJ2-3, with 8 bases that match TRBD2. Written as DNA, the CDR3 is TGTGCCAGCAGTATCGGGGGGGCCGGCACAGATACGCAGTATTTT. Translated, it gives CASSIGGAGTDTQYF.